A single sample is the source of the 32 T cell receptor beta chains below, sequenced in a study of blood T cell repertoires in COVID-19. Sequencing was performed with immunoSEQ multiplex PCR; in TCRdb, only in-frame clones are kept and a portion is missing. The sample yields about 62,000 clones, around 91% seen once. Material: peripheral blood. The receptor set was obtained from a woman between 55 and 75 years old with COVID-19, enrolled during active disease.

V is TRBV24-1 and J is TRBJ2-1; D is perhaps TRBD1 (6 bases). Germline values: CDR1 KGHDR, CDR2 SFDVKD. The V gene lost 4 bases and the J gene lost 6 bases, with 12 bases spanning the gap. CDR3 length: 14 residues. CDR3 nucleotides: TGTGCCACCAGTGACCGAACAGGGTTCAATGAGCAGTTCTTC. This codes for CATSDRTGFNEQFF.

For the CDR3, the DNA is TGTGCCAGCAGCGCATACAGGGGGTCCTACGAGCAGTACTTC. Encoded protein: CASSAYRGSYEQYF. This sequence joins TRBV7-2 and TRBJ2-7, with 8 bases that match TRBD1. This CDR3 is 14 amino acids long. Germline loops: CDR1 SGHTA, CDR2 FQGNSA. J gave up 1 base and V 5 bases, and 4 bases lay outside the gene matches.

This clone was observed once. The junction differs from germline at one of its ends, possibly a read error. The chain has TRBV27 and TRBJ1-5; no definite D call. The CDR3 covers 18 residues. Germline lookup yields CDR1 MNHEY and CDR2 SMNVEV (reference sequence). The CDR3 bases are TGTGCCAACAGTTCCTCAACGGATGAGGAGGATAGCAATCAGCCCCAGCATTTT. Translation gives CANSSSTDEEDSNQPQHF.

This clone was detected only once. The rearrangement joins TRBV6-6 to TRBJ1-2; 11 nucleotides align to TRBD1. V trimming: 5 bases; J trimming: 9 bases; junction bases outside the gene matches: 20. The CDR3 extends over 18 amino acids. In germline, CDR1 is MNHNY, CDR2 SVGAGI (reference sequence). CDR3 protein: CASSQTSTPGQGGISYTF. For the CDR3, the DNA is TGTGCCAGCAGTCAGACATCGACGCCGGGACAGGGGGGGATAAGCTACACCTTC.

V is TRBV7-9 and J is TRBJ1-5; D perhaps matches TRBD1 (5 bases). Between the trimmed V and J ends, which lost 4 bases and 8 bases, there was a span of 9 bases. This CDR3 is 12 amino acids long. Germline V CDR1 and CDR2: SEHNR, FQNEAQ (reference sequence). The CDR3 nucleotides read TGTGCCAGCAGCTCATTGGACAAGCCCCAGCATTTT. As protein: CASSSLDKPQHF.

The V call is TRBV18, the J call TRBJ2-1, with 10 bases fitting TRBD2. J gave up 7 bases and V 0 bases, and 6 bases lay outside the gene matches. Per germline, CDR1 KGHSH and CDR2 LQKENI. This CDR3 is 16 amino acids long. The CDR3 protein is CASSPPSSGSSNEQFF. CDR3 coding DNA: TGTGCCAGCTCACCACCGTCTAGCGGGAGCAGTAATGAGCAGTTCTTC.

The rearrangement links TRBV27 to TRBJ2-7, with D possibly TRBD1 on 6 matching bases. V lost 5 bases to trimming and J lost 0 bases, with 11 bases between them. Germline loops: CDR1 MNHEY, CDR2 SMNVEV (reference sequence). CDR3 length: 14 residues. The CDR3 nucleotides are TGTGCCAGCAGTAGAAAAGGGGGCTCCTACGAGCAGTACTTC. This codes for CASSRKGGSYEQYF.

The J gene is TRBJ2-7, the V gene TRBV28; D might be TRBD2 (5 bases). This CDR3 contains 13 residues. Trimming removed 4 bases at V and 5 bases at J, with 12 bases between. Per germline, CDR1 MDHEN and CDR2 SYDVKM. CDR3 bases: TGTGCCAGCAGTTATTGGAGGAGCCACGAGCAGTACTTC. This gives the protein CASSYWRSHEQYF.

J is TRBJ1-5 and V is TRBV6-2 or TRBV6-3; D is perhaps TRBD1 (6 bases). V was trimmed by 6 bases and J by 0 bases, leaving 18 bases between them. CDR1 is MNHEY, CDR2 SVGEGT, per germline. The CDR3 is made up of 17 amino acids. CDR3 DNA: TGTGCCAGCAGCCCTCGAGGGGGGGGATTTAGCAATCAGCCCCAGCATTTT. It encodes CASSPRGGGFSNQPQHF.

This clone was found once. The CDR3 loop is CASSAGVKNIQYF. Written as DNA, the CDR3 is TGTGCCAGCAGTGCAGGGGTCAAAAACATTCAGTACTTC. The V and J genes are TRBV27 and TRBJ2-4, with D possibly being TRBD1 (6 bases). The germline CDR1 and CDR2 sequences are MNHEY and SMNVEV (reference sequence). V was clipped by 5 bases and J by 3 bases, with 8 bases between them. This CDR3 spans 13 amino acids.

CDR3 nucleotide sequence: TGTGCCACCAGGGGCAGCGGGAGGGTGGGTGAGCAGTTCTTC. Its protein is CATRGSGRVGEQFF. V is TRBV24-1 and J is TRBJ2-1; 10 bases fit TRBD2. J lost 9 bases, V lost 7 bases, and 8 bases had no gene match. This CDR3 is 14 amino acids long. The germline CDR1 and CDR2 sequences are KGHDR and SFDVKD.

The chain has TRBV11-2 and TRBJ1-2; 8 positions agree with TRBD1. CDR1 is SGHAT, CDR2 FQNNGV, per germline. The CDR3 runs 16 residues. The J segment lost 0 bases and the V segment lost 2 bases, leaving 5 bases of the junction unmatched. The CDR3: CASSLTPGQANYGYTF. CDR3 nucleotides: TGTGCCAGCAGCTTAACCCCGGGACAGGCTAACTATGGCTACACCTTC.

This sequence joins TRBV5-6 and TRBJ2-2, with 11 bases fitting TRBD2. Germline V gene sequence: CDR1 SGHDT, CDR2 YYEEEE. The CDR3 length is 15 residues. The trim removed 1 base at V and 6 bases at J, leaving 2 bases unmatched. The CDR3 nucleotides are TGTGCCAGCAGCTTGATAGCGGGAGGGGCCGGGGAGCTGTTTTTT. This codes for CASSLIAGGAGELFF.

J is TRBJ1-1 and V is TRBV6-5; D possibly corresponds to TRBD1 (5 bases). The germline V and J ends were trimmed by 2 bases and 1 base, with 8 bases remaining between them. Germline V gene sequence: CDR1 MNHEY, CDR2 SVGAGI. This CDR3 has 14 residues. This CDR3 is CASSYQGSNTEAFF. The CDR3 nucleotides are TGTGCCAGCAGTTACCAGGGATCGAACACTGAAGCTTTCTTT.

The V call is TRBV19, the J call TRBJ2-2; a possible D gene is TRBD1 (6 bases). Trimming left V 10 bases short and J 0 bases short, with 12 bases between. This CDR3 contains 14 residues. Germline-derived CDR1 and CDR2 are LNHDA and SQIVND (reference sequence). CDR3 nucleotide sequence: TGTGCCACCAAGAGGGACACGAACACCGGGGAGCTGTTTTTT. Translation gives CATKRDTNTGELFF.

The genes are TRBV21-1 and TRBJ2-1; TRBD2 is the table's D call, not checked against the DNA. TRBV21-1 is shown as a pseudogene. The CDR3 runs 16 residues. Here the CDR3 reads CASSQRGGGSGVEQFF. The CDR3 DNA sequence: TGTGCCAGCAGTCAAAGAGGAGGCGGGAGTGGTGTTGAGCAGTTCTTC.

The chain carries TRBV7-9 and TRBJ1-2; tentative D call: TRBD1 (6 bases). CDR3 length: 15 amino acids. V gave up 4 bases and J gave up 7 bases, with 19 bases separating them. Germline values: CDR1 SEHNR, CDR2 FQNEAQ (reference sequence). CDR3 in amino acids: CASSSFKGGAGGYTF. The CDR3 nucleotides are TGTGCCAGCAGCTCGTTTAAAGGGGGGGCTGGTGGCTACACCTTC. Based on the CDR3 plus reference TRBV7-9 and TRBJ1-2, the full variable domain is DTGVSQNPRHKITKRGQNVTFRCDPISEHNRLYWYRQTLGQGPEFLTYFQNEAQLEKSRLLSDRFSAERPKGSFSTLEIQRTEQGDSAMYLCASSSFKGGAGGYTFGSGTRLTVV.

This clone was recorded a few times. The V call is TRBV4-2, the J call TRBJ2-1; 7 nucleotides line up with TRBD2. Germline CDR1 is LGHNA and CDR2 is YNFKEQ. This CDR3 is built from 14 residues. The ends lost 1 base at V and 7 bases at J; junction bases unmatched: 4. DNA for the CDR3: TGTGCCAGCAGCCAAGCGGGAGCGGGGAATGAGCAGTTCTTC. Translation: CASSQAGAGNEQFF.

This chain joins TRBV19 and TRBJ2-2; 14 nucleotides agree with TRBD2. Trimming cost V 3 bases and J 4 bases; bases outside gene matches: 10. This CDR3 is 19 amino acids long. CDR1 is LNHDA, CDR2 SQIVND, per germline (reference sequence). CDR3 nucleotide sequence: TGTGCCAGTAGTATGCCGGGACTAGCGGGAGTAAGTAGCACCGGGGAGCTGTTTTTT. It translates to CASSMPGLAGVSSTGELFF.

This chain uses TRBV24-1 with TRBJ1-2, with no clear D. Germline V lookup: CDR1 KGHDR, CDR2 SFDVKD. V was shortened by 4 bases and J by 7 bases, with 15 bases between the two germline ends. CDR3 length equals 14 residues. CDR3 DNA: TGTGCCACCAGTGAGCCGGGAGAACTGGGTGGCTACACCTTC. Translating it yields CATSEPGELGGYTF.

The rearrangement links TRBV6-6 to TRBJ1-2; 11 bases agree with TRBD1. CDR1 and CDR2 (germline): MNHNY, SVGAGI (reference sequence). J gave up 4 bases and V 7 bases, and 11 bases lay outside the gene matches. This CDR3 has 16 amino acids. The CDR3 nucleotides are TGTGCCAGCATCCACCCGGGACAGGGGGGGAGCTATGGCTACACCTTC. Residues: CASIHPGQGGSYGYTF.

The chain has TRBV30 and TRBJ1-5; D not certain. V gave up 0 bases and J gave up 4 bases, with 10 bases separating them. This CDR3 has 14 residues. Looked up from germline, CDR1 is GTSNPN and CDR2 is SVGIG (reference sequence). The CDR3 spells CAWSVTSGNQPQHF. The CDR3 DNA reads TGTGCCTGGAGTGTTACCAGTGGTAATCAGCCCCAGCATTTT.

V usage is TRBV27 and J usage is TRBJ2-1; TRBD2 aligns across 10 bases. The germline V gene encodes CDR1 MNHEY and CDR2 SMNVEV (reference sequence). The CDR3 consists of 17 residues. The V segment lost 4 bases and the J segment 0 bases; nucleotides outside the gene matches: 6. Written as DNA, the CDR3 is TGTGCCAGCAGTTCAAGACTAGCGGGTGGCTCCTACAATGAGCAGTTCTTC. This sequence encodes CASSSRLAGGSYNEQFF.

The V call is TRBV19, the J call TRBJ1-1; 7 nucleotides match TRBD1. Germline V lookup: CDR1 LNHDA, CDR2 SQIVND (reference sequence). There are 14 residues in the CDR3. The ends lost 5 bases at V and 0 bases at J; junction bases unmatched: 3. In nucleotides, the CDR3 is TGTGCCAGTAGTTCAGGGACAGTGAACACTGAAGCTTTCTTT. The encoded protein is CASSSGTVNTEAFF.

The V call is TRBV5-5, the J call TRBJ2-7; TRBD1 agrees at 9 bases. The germline gives CDR1 SGHKS, CDR2 YYEKEE (reference sequence). This CDR3 spans 14 amino acids. The V segment lost 5 bases and the J segment 5 bases; nucleotides outside the gene matches: 8. The CDR3 sequence: CASRYGTGIHEQYF. DNA for the CDR3: TGTGCCAGCAGATACGGGACAGGGATCCACGAGCAGTACTTC. Full variable domain (remainder filled in from reference TRBV5-5 and TRBJ2-7): DAGVTQSPTHLIKTRGQQVTLRCSPISGHKSVSWYQQVLGQGPQFIFQYYEKEERGRGNFPDRFSARQFPNYSSELNVNALLLGDSALYLCASRYGTGIHEQYFGPGTRLTVT.

This chain connects TRBV12-3 or TRBV12-4 to TRBJ1-2, with TRBD1 matching over 8 bases. After removal of 6 bases from V and 6 bases from J, the junction contained 6 bases not matched to a gene. This CDR3 is built from 13 residues. The CDR3 loop reads CASSPTGVHGYTF. The CDR3 bases are TGTGCCAGCAGCCCGACAGGGGTTCATGGCTACACCTTC.

CDR3: CASSLRPGDLNTIYF. In nucleotides, the CDR3 is TGTGCCAGCAGTTTACGGCCAGGCGACCTCAACACCATATATTTT. The genes are TRBV27 and TRBJ1-3; D unresolved. Per the germline V gene, CDR1 is MNHEY and CDR2 is SMNVEV (reference sequence). V dropped 2 bases and J dropped 7 bases, with 15 bases sitting between them. The CDR3 loop spans 15 amino acids.

This sequence joins TRBV4-1 and TRBJ1-4, with TRBD1 matching 7 bases. V lost 0 bases and J lost 8; bases outside the gene matches: 9. Germline CDR1 MGHRA, CDR2 YSYEKL. This CDR3 contains 16 residues. The CDR3: CASSQDAGRGTEKLFF. The CDR3 bases are TGCGCCAGCAGCCAAGATGCGGGCAGGGGGACCGAAAAACTGTTTTTT.

In nucleotides, the CDR3 is TGTGCCAGCAGTTGGACAGGGGGGGATCAGCCCCAGCATTTT. It specifies CASSWTGGDQPQHF. The chain recombines TRBV6-2 or TRBV6-3 with TRBJ1-5; 10 bases fit TRBD1. The CDR3 covers 14 residues. Germline CDR1 and CDR2: MNHEY and SVGEGT. V lost 4 bases to trimming and J lost 5 bases; unmatched junction nucleotides: 2.

The CDR3 sequence: CASSQDRKSVLTF. The CDR3 DNA reads TGTGCCAGCAGCCAGGACAGGAAAAGCGTCCTGACTTTC. The rearrangement links TRBV12-3 or TRBV12-4 to TRBJ2-6; 7 bases are a match to TRBD1. CDR3 length equals 13 residues. Germline trimming cut 6 bases from V and 12 bases from J; bases unmatched to any gene: 8.

The rearrangement links TRBV5-1 to TRBJ2-1; TRBD2 agrees at 12 bases. Per the germline V gene, CDR1 is SGHRS and CDR2 is YFSETQ. The V and J ends lost 3 bases and 5 bases, in that order; junction bases with no gene match: 9. The CDR3 spans 17 residues. DNA for the CDR3: TGCGCCAGCAGCTCGCCTCTAGCGGGAGGGCCCGACAATGAGCAGTTCTTC. It is translated as CASSSPLAGGPDNEQFF.

A word on this clone: The sample contains more than one DNA sequence encoding this CDR3. V usage is TRBV6-2 or TRBV6-3 and J usage is TRBJ1-5; the D is unclear. The germline V gene encodes CDR1 MNHEY and CDR2 SVGEGT. This CDR3 is built from 14 residues. Trimming pared 6 bases from V and 1 base from J, leaving 10 bases between. CDR3 nucleotide sequence: TGTGCCAGCAGCTTACGACTGAGCAATCAGCCCCAGCATTTT. Its translation: CASSLRLSNQPQHF.